The 10 T cell receptor beta chains reported below all come from one sample, sequenced in a study of beta chain features in type 1 diabetes. As every portion of the isolated RNA was reverse transcribed, the sequencing read expressed TCRB transcripts. TCRdb's table, derived via immunoSEQ multiplex PCR, lists solely in-frame clones and lacks some. The sample has under 450,000 clones; 14% are singletons. Sequenced material: naive CD4+ T cells from blood. These receptors all come from a man younger than 45 in good health.

This clone was found a few times. V usage is TRBV7-9 and J usage is TRBJ2-7; tentatively, D is TRBD1 (5 bases). CDR1 SEHNR and CDR2 FQNEAQ come from the germline V gene (reference sequence). V was pared by 3 bases and J by 1 base, with 13 bases between. The length of the CDR3 is 15 residues. In DNA form, the CDR3 reads TGTGCCAGCAGCTTCCCAGGGAAACAATCCTACGAGCAGTACTTC. Its translation: CASSFPGKQSYEQYF. Supplemented by reference TRBV7-9 and TRBJ2-7, the full variable domain reads DTGVSQNPRHKITKRGQNVTFRCDPISEHNRLYWYRQTLGQGPEFLTYFQNEAQLEKSRLLSDRFSAERPKGSFSTLEIQRTEQGDSAMYLCASSFPGKQSYEQYFGPGTRLTVT.

This clone has just a few counts. The chain joins TRBV29-1 to TRBJ1-1; maybe TRBD1 (6 bases). Germline V gene data show CDR1 as SQVTM and CDR2 as ANQGSEA. This CDR3 has 14 amino acids. Trimming removed 6 bases at V and 4 bases at J, with 18 bases between. The CDR3 nucleotides read TGCAGCGTCCGAGGACAGTTAGGTCCCACTGAAGCTTTCTTT. The encoded protein is CSVRGQLGPTEAFF.

This clone has a handful of counts. This rearrangement joins TRBV19 to TRBJ2-2; D is uncertain. The length of the CDR3 is 13 residues. CDR1 and CDR2 (germline): LNHDA, SQIVND (reference sequence). Trimming left V 5 bases short and J 8 bases short, with 12 bases between. CDR3 sequence reads: CASSGTFRGELFF. CDR3 DNA sequence: TGTGCCAGTAGTGGCACCTTCAGGGGGGAGCTGTTTTTT. The full variable domain, with the rest looked up from reference TRBV19 and TRBJ2-2, is DGGITQSPKYLFRKEGQNVTLSCEQNLNHDAMYWYRQDPGQGLRLIYYSQIVNDFQKGDIAEGYSVSREKKESFPLTVTSAQKNPTAFYLCASSGTFRGELFFGEGSRLTVL.

V usage is TRBV4-3 and J usage is TRBJ2-4; 11 nucleotides agree with TRBD2. In germline, CDR1 is LGHNA, CDR2 YSLEER. The CDR3 has 18 residues. V was clipped by 0 bases and J by 2 bases; unmatched bases: 6. The CDR3 is CASSQELTSGRTKNIQYF. The CDR3 DNA sequence: TGCGCCAGCAGCCAAGAACTAACTAGCGGGAGAACCAAAAACATTCAGTACTTC.

The chain uses TRBV6-6 and TRBJ2-7; D is unresolved. Germline values: CDR1 MNHNY, CDR2 SVGAGI (reference sequence). This CDR3 spans 15 amino acids. V lost 1 base to trimming and J lost 2 bases, with 12 bases between them. DNA for the CDR3: TGTGCCAGCAGTTACTATCCCCGGGCCGCCTACGAGCAGTACGTC. Protein product: CASSYYPRAAYEQYV.

The genes are TRBV19 and TRBJ2-4; TRBD1 matches at 10 bases. V lost 4 bases and J lost 7; bases outside the gene matches: 4. This CDR3 spans 14 amino acids. Germline loops: CDR1 LNHDA, CDR2 SQIVND (reference sequence). The CDR3 loop is CASSTTGGWNIQYF. Written as DNA, the CDR3 is TGTGCCAGTAGTACGACAGGGGGCTGGAACATTCAGTACTTC.

V gene TRBV4-1 combines with J gene TRBJ1-1; D remains ambiguous. The CDR3 loop spans 14 amino acids. Per germline, CDR1 MGHRA and CDR2 YSYEKL. V lost 0 bases and J lost 5, with 10 bases in between. CDR3 sequence reads: CASSQDGRGTEAFF. DNA for the CDR3: TGCGCCAGCAGCCAAGACGGGAGAGGGACTGAAGCTTTCTTT.

This clone was detected a few times. V and J are TRBV13 and TRBJ2-5; D call uncertain. CDR1 and CDR2 from the germline V gene are PRHDT and FYEKMQ (reference sequence). The CDR3 contains 16 residues. V lost 2 bases and J lost 3, with 16 bases in between. The CDR3 is CASSLSTYRNEETQYF. For the CDR3, the DNA is TGTGCCAGCAGCTTATCAACATATCGTAACGAAGAGACCCAGTACTTC.

The chain carries TRBV10-3 and TRBJ2-7, with 14 bases matching TRBD2. V lost 2 bases to trimming and J lost 4 bases; unmatched junction nucleotides: 4. Germline V gives CDR1 ENHRY, CDR2 SYGVKD. This CDR3 region has 16 residues. The CDR3 protein is CAISEVGTSGGYEQYF. CDR3 nucleotides: TGTGCCATCAGTGAGGTGGGGACTAGCGGGGGATACGAGCAGTACTTC.

This clone has only a few counts. The DNA of the CDR3 is TGCGCCAGCAGCCTATCGGGTGGGAGTAACTATGGCTACACCTTC. Residues: CASSLSGGSNYGYTF. V is TRBV4-1 and J is TRBJ1-2; D not certain. Germline V gene sequence: CDR1 MGHRA, CDR2 YSYEKL. The CDR3 is 15 residues long. V lost 4 bases, J lost 1 base, and 13 bases lay in between.